This TCR beta chain was identified during a study of blood T cells in healthy people across ages. Using a J-beta primer mix together with a sample-barcoded 5' primer, a second PCR was run for roughly 6 to 12 cycles. TCRdb re-called the 5' RACE reads through MiXCR, storing one row per CDR3 protein. The data contain around 1.5 million distinct CDR3 sequences, around 35% of them singletons. Germline V CDR1 and CDR2: DFQATT, SNEGSKA (reference sequence). The length of the CDR3 is 12 residues. The ends were cut back, 5 bases at V and 4 bases at J, with 11 bases in the middle. This clonotype was observed a handful of times.

Sequencing was carried out using blood. This rearrangement joins TRBV20-1 to TRBJ1-2, with a weak D call TRBD1 (6 bases). The source of this sequence is a woman in her 30s in good health. The CDR3 nucleotides read TGCAGTGCTGACCAGGGGACCTATGGCTACACCTTC. This translates into CSADQGTYGYTF.